This T cell receptor beta chain was retrieved from a study of blood T cells in healthy people across ages. Together with a sample-barcoded 5' primer, a J-beta primer mix was included in a second PCR lasting about 6 to 11 cycles. TCRdb itself ran the 5' RACE reads through MiXCR, one entry per CDR3 protein. The sample consists of 1,500,000 or so distinct CDR3 sequences, almost 60% of them appearing once. This clonotype was detected once. Its cognate antigen is unknown. Regarding the study as a whole: Age showed a roughly linear inverse relationship with TCR beta diversity per million T cells.

Deletions cut 6 bases from V and 11 bases from J, with 19 bases between. The CDR3 extends over 13 amino acids. Isolation per sample recovered at least 7 million PBMCs. Total RNA extracted from each sample amounted to at least 5 micrograms. The sample taken for sequencing was blood. This receptor was obtained from a man between 18 and 29 years old in good health. The genes are TRBV12-3 or TRBV12-4 and TRBJ2-5, with unresolved D. The DNA for the CDR3 is TGTGCCAGCAGCCCCGAGGTCTACAATGAGCAGTACTTC. It is translated as CASSPEVYNEQYF.